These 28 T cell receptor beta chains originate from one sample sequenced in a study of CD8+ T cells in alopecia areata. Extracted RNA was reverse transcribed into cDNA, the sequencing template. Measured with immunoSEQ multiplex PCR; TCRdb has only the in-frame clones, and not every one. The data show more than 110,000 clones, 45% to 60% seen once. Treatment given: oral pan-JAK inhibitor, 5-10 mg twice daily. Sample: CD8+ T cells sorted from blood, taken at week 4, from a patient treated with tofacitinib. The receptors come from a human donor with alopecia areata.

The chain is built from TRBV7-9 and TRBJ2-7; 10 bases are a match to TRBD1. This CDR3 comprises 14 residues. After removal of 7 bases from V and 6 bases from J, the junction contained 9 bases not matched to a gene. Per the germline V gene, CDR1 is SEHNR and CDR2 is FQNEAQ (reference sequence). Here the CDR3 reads CASTHRDRGSEQYF. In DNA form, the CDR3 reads TGTGCCAGCACTCACCGGGACAGGGGTAGCGAGCAGTACTTC. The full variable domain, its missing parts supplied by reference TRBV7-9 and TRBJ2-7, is DTGVSQNPRHKITKRGQNVTFRCDPISEHNRLYWYRQTLGQGPEFLTYFQNEAQLEKSRLLSDRFSAERPKGSFSTLEIQRTEQGDSAMYLCASTHRDRGSEQYFGPGTRLTVT.

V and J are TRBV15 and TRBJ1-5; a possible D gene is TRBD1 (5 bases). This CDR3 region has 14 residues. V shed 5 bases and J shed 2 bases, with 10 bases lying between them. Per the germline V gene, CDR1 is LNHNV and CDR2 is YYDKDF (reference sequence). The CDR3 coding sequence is TGTGCCACCAGCGGGGCGTGGGGCAATCAGCCCCAGCATTTT. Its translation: CATSGAWGNQPQHF.

The DNA for the CDR3 is TGTGCCTGGAGTGTACAAGGACCCCGGACGAACATTCAGTACTTC. Protein product: CAWSVQGPRTNIQYF. The chain links TRBV30 to TRBJ2-4; D not resolved. The germline CDR1 and CDR2 sequences are GTSNPN and SVGIG (reference sequence). This CDR3 has 15 residues. The ends were cut back, 0 bases at V and 7 bases at J, with 16 bases in the middle.

CDR3 protein: CASATGTSVETQYF. CDR3 sequence (DNA): TGTGCCAGCGCAACCGGGACTAGCGTGGAGACCCAGTACTTC. The gene calls are TRBV6-5 and TRBJ2-5; TRBD2 agrees at 10 bases. The CDR3 runs 14 residues. V dropped 8 bases and J dropped 5; count of bases not matched to a gene: 8. The germline V gene encodes CDR1 MNHEY and CDR2 SVGAGI.

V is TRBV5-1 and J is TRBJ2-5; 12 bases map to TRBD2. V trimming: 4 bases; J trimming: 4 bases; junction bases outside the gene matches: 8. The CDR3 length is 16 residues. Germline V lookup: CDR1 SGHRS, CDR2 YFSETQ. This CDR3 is CASSPTSGGWGETQYF. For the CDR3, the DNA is TGCGCCAGCAGCCCGACTAGCGGGGGATGGGGAGAGACCCAGTACTTC. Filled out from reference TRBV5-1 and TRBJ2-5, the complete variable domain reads KAGVTQTPRYLIKTRGQQVTLSCSPISGHRSVSWYQQTPGQGLQFLFEYFSETQRNKGNFPGRFSGRQFSNSRSEMNVSTLELGDSALYLCASSPTSGGWGETQYFGPGTRLLVL.

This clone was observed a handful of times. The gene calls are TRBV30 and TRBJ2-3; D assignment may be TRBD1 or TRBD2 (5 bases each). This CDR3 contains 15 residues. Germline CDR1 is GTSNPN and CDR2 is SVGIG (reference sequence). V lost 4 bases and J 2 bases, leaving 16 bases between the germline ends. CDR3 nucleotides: TGTGCCTGGATCCCCGGGACCTTCGACACAGATACGCAGTATTTT. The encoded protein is CAWIPGTFDTDTQYF.

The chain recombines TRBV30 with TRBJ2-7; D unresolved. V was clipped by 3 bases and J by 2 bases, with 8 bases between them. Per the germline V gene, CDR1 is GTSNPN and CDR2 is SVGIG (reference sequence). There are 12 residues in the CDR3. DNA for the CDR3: TGTGCCTGGAGCGACCCTCCCTACGAGCAGTACTTC. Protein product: CAWSDPPYEQYF.

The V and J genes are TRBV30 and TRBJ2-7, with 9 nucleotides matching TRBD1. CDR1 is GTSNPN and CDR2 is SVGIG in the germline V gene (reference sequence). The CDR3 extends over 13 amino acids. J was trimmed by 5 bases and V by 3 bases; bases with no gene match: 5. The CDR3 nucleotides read TGTGCCTGGAGCGAGACAGGGGGAGACGAGCAGTACTTC. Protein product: CAWSETGGDEQYF.

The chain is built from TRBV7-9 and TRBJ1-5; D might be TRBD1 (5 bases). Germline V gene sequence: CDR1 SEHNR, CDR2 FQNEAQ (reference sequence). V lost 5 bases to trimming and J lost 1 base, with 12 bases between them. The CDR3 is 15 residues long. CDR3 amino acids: CASSPPGDSNQPQHF. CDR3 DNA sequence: TGTGCCAGCAGCCCTCCCGGGGACAGCAATCAGCCCCAGCATTTT.

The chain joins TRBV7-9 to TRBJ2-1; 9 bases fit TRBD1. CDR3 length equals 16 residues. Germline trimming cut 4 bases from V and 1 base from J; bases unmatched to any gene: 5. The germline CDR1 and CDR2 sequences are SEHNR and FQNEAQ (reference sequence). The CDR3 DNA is TGTGCCAGCAGCTCGGGACAGGGACGATCCTACAATGAGCAGTTCTTC. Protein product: CASSSGQGRSYNEQFF.

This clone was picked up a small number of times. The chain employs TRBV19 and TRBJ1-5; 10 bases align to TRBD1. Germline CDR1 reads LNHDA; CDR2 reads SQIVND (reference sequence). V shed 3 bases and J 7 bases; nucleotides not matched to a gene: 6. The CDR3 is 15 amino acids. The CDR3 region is CASSIRTGGIQPQHF. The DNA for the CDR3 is TGTGCCAGTAGTATCAGGACAGGGGGTATCCAGCCCCAGCATTTT.

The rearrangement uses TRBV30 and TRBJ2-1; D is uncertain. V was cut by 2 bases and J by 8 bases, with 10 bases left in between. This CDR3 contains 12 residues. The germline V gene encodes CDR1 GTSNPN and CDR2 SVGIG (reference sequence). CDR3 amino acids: CAWSIGRHEQFF. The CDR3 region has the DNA TGTGCCTGGAGTATCGGCAGACATGAGCAGTTCTTC.

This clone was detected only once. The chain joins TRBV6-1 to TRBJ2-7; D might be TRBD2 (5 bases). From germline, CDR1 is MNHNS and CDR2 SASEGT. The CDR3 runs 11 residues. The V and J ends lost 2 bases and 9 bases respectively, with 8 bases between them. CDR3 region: CASSEMSGQYF. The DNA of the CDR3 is TGTGCCAGCAGTGAAATGAGCGGGCAGTACTTC.

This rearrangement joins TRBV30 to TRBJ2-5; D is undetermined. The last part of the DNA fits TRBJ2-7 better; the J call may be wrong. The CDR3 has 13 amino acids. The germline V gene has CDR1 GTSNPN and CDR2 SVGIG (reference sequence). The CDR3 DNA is TGTGCCTGGAGTGTAGCTGGCCCCTACGAGCAGTACTTC. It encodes CAWSVAGPYEQYF.

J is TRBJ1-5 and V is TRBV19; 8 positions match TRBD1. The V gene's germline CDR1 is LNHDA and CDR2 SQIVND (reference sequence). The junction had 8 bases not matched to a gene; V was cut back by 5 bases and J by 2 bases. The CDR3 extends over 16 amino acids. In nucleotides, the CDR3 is TGTGCCAGTAGTCCACGGACAGGGACGGGCAATCAGCCCCAGCATTTT. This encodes CASSPRTGTGNQPQHF. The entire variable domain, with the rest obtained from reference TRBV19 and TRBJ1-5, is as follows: DGGITQSPKYLFRKEGQNVTLSCEQNLNHDAMYWYRQDPGQGLRLIYYSQIVNDFQKGDIAEGYSVSREKKESFPLTVTSAQKNPTAFYLCASSPRTGTGNQPQHFGDGTRLSIL.

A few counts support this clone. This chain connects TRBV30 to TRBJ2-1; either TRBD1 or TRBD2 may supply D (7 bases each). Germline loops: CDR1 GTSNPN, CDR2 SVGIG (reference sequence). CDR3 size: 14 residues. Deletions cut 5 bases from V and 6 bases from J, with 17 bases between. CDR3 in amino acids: CAWATGTTLNEQFF. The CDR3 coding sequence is TGTGCCTGGGCGACAGGGACTACCCTCAATGAGCAGTTCTTC. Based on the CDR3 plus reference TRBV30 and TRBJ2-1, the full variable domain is SQTIHQWPATLVQPVGSPLSLECTVEGTSNPNLYWYRQAAGRGLQLLFYSVGIGQISSEVPQNLSASRPQDRQFILSSKKLLLSDSGFYLCAWATGTTLNEQFFGPGTRLTVL.

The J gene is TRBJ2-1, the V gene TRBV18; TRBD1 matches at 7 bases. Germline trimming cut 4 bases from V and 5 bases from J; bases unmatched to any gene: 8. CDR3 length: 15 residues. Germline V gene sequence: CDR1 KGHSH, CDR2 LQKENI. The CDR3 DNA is TGTGCCAGCTCACACGACAGGGCTACTGACAATGAGCAGTTCTTC. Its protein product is CASSHDRATDNEQFF.

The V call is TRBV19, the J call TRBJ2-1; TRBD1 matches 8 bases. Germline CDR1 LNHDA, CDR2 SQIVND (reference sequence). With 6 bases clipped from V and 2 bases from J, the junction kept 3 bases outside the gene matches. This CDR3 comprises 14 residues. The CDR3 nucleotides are TGTGCCAGTAGCGGACAGGGCGCCTACAATGAGCAGTTCTTC. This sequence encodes CASSGQGAYNEQFF.

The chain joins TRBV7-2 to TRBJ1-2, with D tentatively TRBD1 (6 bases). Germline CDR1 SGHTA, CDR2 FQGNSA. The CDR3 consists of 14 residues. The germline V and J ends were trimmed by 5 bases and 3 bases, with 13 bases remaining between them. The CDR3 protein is CASSQPGEDYGYTF. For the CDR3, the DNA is TGTGCCAGCAGCCAGCCAGGGGAAGACTATGGCTACACCTTC.

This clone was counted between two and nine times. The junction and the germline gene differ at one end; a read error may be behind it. DNA for the CDR3: TGCAGCGCTGAATTAGGGTCCCTGAACACCGGGGAGCTGTTTTTT. It specifies CSAELGSLNTGELFF. The chain links TRBV29-1 to TRBJ2-2; D unresolved. From germline, CDR1 is SQVTM and CDR2 ANQGSEA. The CDR3 is made up of 15 amino acids.

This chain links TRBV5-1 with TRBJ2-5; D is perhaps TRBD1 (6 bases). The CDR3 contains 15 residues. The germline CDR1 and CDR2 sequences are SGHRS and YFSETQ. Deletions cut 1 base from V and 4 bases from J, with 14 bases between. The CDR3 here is CASSLTRDIGETQYF. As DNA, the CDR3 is TGCGCCAGCAGCTTGACCCGGGACATAGGAGAGACCCAGTACTTC.

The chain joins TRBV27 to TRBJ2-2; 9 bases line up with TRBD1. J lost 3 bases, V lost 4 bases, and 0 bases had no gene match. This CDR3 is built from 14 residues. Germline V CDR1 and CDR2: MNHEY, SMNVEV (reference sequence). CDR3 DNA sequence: TGTGCCAGCAGTTGGGACAGGGACACCGGGGAGCTGTTTTTT. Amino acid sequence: CASSWDRDTGELFF.

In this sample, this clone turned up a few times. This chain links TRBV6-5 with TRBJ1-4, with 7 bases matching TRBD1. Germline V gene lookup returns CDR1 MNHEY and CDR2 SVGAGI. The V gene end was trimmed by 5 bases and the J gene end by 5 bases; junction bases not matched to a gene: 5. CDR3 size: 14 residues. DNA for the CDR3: TGTGCCAGCAGTCCGACAGGGCGGAATGAAAAACTGTTTTTT. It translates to CASSPTGRNEKLFF.

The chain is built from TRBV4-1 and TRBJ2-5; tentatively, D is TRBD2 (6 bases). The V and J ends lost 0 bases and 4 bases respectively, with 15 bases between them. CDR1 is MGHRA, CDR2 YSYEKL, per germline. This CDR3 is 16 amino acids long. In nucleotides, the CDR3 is TGCGCCAGCAGCCAAGAGGGGGAACTAGCCCCAGAGACCCAGTACTTC. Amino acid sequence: CASSQEGELAPETQYF.

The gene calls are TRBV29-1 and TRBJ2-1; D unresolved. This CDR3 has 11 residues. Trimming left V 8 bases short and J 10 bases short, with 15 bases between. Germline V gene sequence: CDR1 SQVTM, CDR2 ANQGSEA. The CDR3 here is CSPHLSGEQFF. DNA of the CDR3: TGCAGCCCTCATCTGAGTGGCGAGCAGTTCTTC.

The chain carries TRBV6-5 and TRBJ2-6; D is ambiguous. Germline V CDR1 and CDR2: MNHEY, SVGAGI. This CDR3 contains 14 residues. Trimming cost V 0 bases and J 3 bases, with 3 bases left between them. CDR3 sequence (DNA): TGTGCCAGCAGTTACTCGGGTGGGGCCAACGTCCTGACTTTC. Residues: CASSYSGGANVLTF.

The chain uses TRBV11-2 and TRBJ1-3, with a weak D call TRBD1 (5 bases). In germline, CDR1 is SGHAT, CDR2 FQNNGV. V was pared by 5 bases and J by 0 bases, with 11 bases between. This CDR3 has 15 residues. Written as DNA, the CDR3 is TGTGCCAGCAGCGGCAGGGTAGTCTCTGGAAACACCATATATTTT. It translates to CASSGRVVSGNTIYF.

The CDR3 loop reads CASSEGTGGTDTQYF. In DNA, the CDR3 is TGTGCCAGCAGTGAAGGGACAGGGGGCACAGATACGCAGTATTTT. The genes are TRBV6-4 and TRBJ2-3; 10 nucleotides match TRBD1. The CDR3 extends over 15 amino acids. Trimming removed 3 bases from V and 1 base from J; junction bases left unmatched: 1. Germline lookup yields CDR1 MRHNA and CDR2 SNTAGT.